Below are 2 T cell receptor beta chains sequenced from a single sample in a study of T-cell reconstitution after alpha-beta-depleted transplantation in children. TCRbeta library preparation incorporated unique molecular identifiers. MiXCR, run by TCRdb on the PCR reads, gives a single entry per CDR3 protein. Altogether approximately 240,000 distinct CDR3 sequences are present, roughly a tenth being singletons, with the ten largest covering roughly 6.2%. This specimen consisted of PBMCs from the stem cell graft donor, obtained from the stem cell graft. The receptor set was obtained from a human donor who donated a stem cell graft to a child with acute lymphoblastic leukemia.

In this sample, this clonotype turned up a few times. This chain joins TRBV7-8 and TRBJ2-1, with D perhaps being TRBD1 or TRBD2 (5 bases each). Germline V CDR1 and CDR2: SGHVS, FQNEAQ. V lost 5 bases, J lost 5 bases, and 19 bases lay in between. CDR3 size: 16 residues. As DNA, the CDR3 is TGTGCCAGCAGCCATTCGGGACCCTTTTACCACAATGAGCAGTTCTTC. Translated: CASSHSGPFYHNEQFF.

The V call is TRBV5-1, the J call TRBJ1-4, with D tentatively TRBD1 (6 bases). The germline gives CDR1 SGHRS, CDR2 YFSETQ. V was shortened by 3 bases and J by 4 bases, with 13 bases between the two germline ends. CDR3 size: 15 residues. The CDR3 region is CASSSGDIFNEKLFF. CDR3 coding DNA: TGCGCCAGCAGCTCGGGGGACATCTTTAATGAAAAACTGTTTTTT.